The clone carrying this T cell receptor (beta chain) was detected many times. The entry originates in a study of neurological immune-mediated disorders. The cDNA was generated through 5'RACE incorporating 10-nucleotide random UMIs. Every sequencing run produced over 190 million TCR-beta sequences that came from 15-18 subjects. TCRdb re-derived calls from the 5' RACE reads in MiXCR, one entry per CDR3 protein. Here the sample spans more than 30,000 distinct CDR3 sequences, around 4.5% being singletons. The CDR3 totals 15 residues. V lost 6 bases and J lost 0, with 15 bases in between. The germline V gene encodes CDR1 DFQATT and CDR2 SNEGSKA (reference sequence). The starting material, 2 million PBMCs stored at -80 C, gave rise to the unsorted libraries.

The sequenced material came from PBMCs. The sequence was obtained from a man younger than 30 in good health. The chain carries TRBV20-1 and TRBJ1-3; D is unresolved. The CDR3 region is CSAPQKVFSGNTIYF. The CDR3 nucleotides are TGCAGTGCCCCCCAAAAGGTTTTCTCTGGAAACACCATATATTTT.